The source of this TCR beta chain is a study of cytomegalovirus exposure and HLA in healthy donors. It was with 60 Vbeta and 13 Jbeta primers that the PCR ran. This table comes from immunoSEQ multiplex PCR, and its TCRdb copy is limited to in-frame clones, with some not included. The data contain 150,000 to 200,000 clones, around 75% of them singletons. V lost 4 bases and J lost 1, with 5 bases in between. The CDR3 runs 12 residues. Germline V gives CDR1 SGHRS, CDR2 YFSETQ. With respect to this clone: Other nucleotide sequences from this sample produce the same CDR3.

The sequenced sample was PBMCs. V usage is TRBV5-1 and J usage is TRBJ2-5; D gene unclear. The sequence derives from a woman aged 25-40 years in good health and CMV-seropositive. The DNA of the CDR3 is TGCGCCAGCAGCCGGGTCCAAGAGACCCAGTACTTC. Protein sequence: CASSRVQETQYF.